The 27 T cell receptor beta chains reported below all come from one sample, sequenced in a study of post-analysis software for immune sequencing data. Study-level results: When patients were compared with controls, four or five TRBV segments were more frequent, TRBV5-6, TRBV5-1 and TRBV20-1 among them.

cDNA libraries for TCR beta contained unique molecular identifiers. TCRdb re-derived calls from the PCR reads in MiXCR, one entry per CDR3 protein. The sample has about 820,000 distinct CDR3 sequences, approximately 53% seen once. No antigens are known for them. Sequencing was done on a sample of blood. All receptors derive from a girl aged 5-17 years with multiple sclerosis.

This chain uses TRBV5-1 with TRBJ2-1; possibly TRBD2 for D (5 bases). Germline V CDR1 and CDR2: SGHRS, YFSETQ. Trimming left V 0 bases short and J 5 bases short, with 15 bases between. The CDR3 is 16 residues long. Here the CDR3 reads CASSLALALENNEQFF. Here the CDR3 DNA reads TGCGCCAGCAGCTTGGCCCTAGCCCTGGAGAACAATGAGCAGTTCTTC.

V and J are TRBV12-5 and TRBJ1-2; 11 nucleotides match TRBD1. The CDR3 contains 18 residues. The V segment lost 7 bases and the J segment 9 bases; nucleotides outside the gene matches: 22. In germline, CDR1 is LGHNT, CDR2 FRNRAP. CDR3 DNA: TGTGCTAGTGCCCAACCCTCCCCCCGGACAGGGGGCTTCGGTTGCTACACCTTC. It codes for CASAQPSPRTGGFGCYTF.

This clonotype has only a few counts. The V call is TRBV6-2 or TRBV6-3, the J call TRBJ2-1, with 9 bases that match TRBD2. V shed 5 bases, J shed 4 bases, and the junction held 6 bases outside the gene matches. Germline V lookup: CDR1 MNHEY, CDR2 SVGEGT. The CDR3 runs to 15 residues. CDR3 bases: TGTGCCAGCAGTCGAGCGGGGGGACTTTACAATGAGCAGTTCTTC. It yields the protein CASSRAGGLYNEQFF.

The V gene is TRBV20-1, the J gene TRBJ2-7, with TRBD2 matching 15 bases. CDR3 length: 12 residues. After removal of 5 bases from V and 9 bases from J, the junction contained 2 bases not matched to a gene. Germline V gene lookup returns CDR1 DFQATT and CDR2 SNEGSKA (reference sequence). CDR3 DNA sequence: TGCAGTGCTCGGACTAGCGGGAGGGCGCAGTACTTC. Protein product: CSARTSGRAQYF.

For this clonotype: A junction end diverges from the germline sequence, so it may reflect a read error. The V and J genes are TRBV20-1 and TRBJ1-6; D remains ambiguous. The CDR3 covers 13 residues. Looked up from germline, CDR1 is DFQATT and CDR2 is SNEGSKA (reference sequence). The CDR3 DNA reads TGCAGTGCTCCCCATGACGCCAGTTCAGCCCTCCACTTT. Its protein product is CSAPHDASSALHF.

This clonotype was observed a few times. The chain employs TRBV6-4 and TRBJ2-3; 8 bases are a match to TRBD2. V lost 7 bases, J lost 2 bases, and 11 bases stayed unmatched. The length of the CDR3 is 16 residues. Germline V lookup: CDR1 MRHNA, CDR2 SNTAGT. The CDR3 region is CASILQRRGDTDTQYF. For the CDR3, the DNA is TGTGCCAGCATACTCCAACGGCGGGGGGACACAGATACGCAGTATTTT.

The chain has TRBV20-1 and TRBJ2-2, with a possible D match to TRBD1 (5 bases). The CDR3 has 14 residues. Germline V CDR1 and CDR2: DFQATT, SNEGSKA (reference sequence). Trimming removed 6 bases from V and 0 bases from J, with 11 bases in between. The CDR3 nucleotides read TGCAGTGCAACAGGTTCCACGAACACCGGGGAGCTGTTTTTT. Translation gives CSATGSTNTGELFF.

This chain uses TRBV9 with TRBJ1-5; possibly TRBD1 for D (6 bases). The CDR3 is 14 residues long. Germline CDR1 reads SGDLS; CDR2 reads YYNGEE. With 3 bases removed from V and 8 bases from J, the gap between germline ends came to 15 bases. The CDR3, as DNA: TGTGCCAGCAGCGAGGGGGTAAAGGCAGAGCCCCAGCATTTT. Encoded protein: CASSEGVKAEPQHF.

This chain links TRBV29-1 with TRBJ1-2; 8 positions agree with TRBD1. The CDR3 is made up of 13 amino acids. Trimming at V came to 1 base and at J to 7 bases, leaving 5 bases not matched to a gene. Germline V gives CDR1 SQVTM, CDR2 ANQGSEA. The CDR3 DNA reads as TGCAGCGTTGAAGGGACAGGGTTTCGTGGCTACACCTTC. It translates to CSVEGTGFRGYTF. Variable domain in full (rest from reference TRBV29-1 and TRBJ1-2): SAVISQKPSRDICQRGTSLTIQCQVDSQVTMMFWYRQQPGQSLTLIATANQGSEATYESGFVIDKFPISRPNLTFSTLTVSNMSPEDSSIYLCSVEGTGFRGYTFGSGTRLTVV.

This clonotype was counted only a few times. A junction boundary mismatches the germline segment, possibly from a read error. V is TRBV5-1 and J is TRBJ2-3; weak D call: TRBD2 (6 bases). CDR1 and CDR2 from the germline V gene are SGHRS and YFSETQ. The CDR3 is 15 residues long. CDR3 DNA: TGCGCCAGCAGTTTGGGTAGCGGCCTCACAGATACGCAGTATTTT. It is translated as CASSLGSGLTDTQYF.

This clonotype was counted a single time. CDR3 DNA sequence: TGTGCCAGCAGTGAAGGAGCGGGGGGTTACGAGCAGTACTTC. Translation: CASSEGAGGYEQYF. The chain joins TRBV2 to TRBJ2-4; 9 nucleotides line up with TRBD2. The J call may be incorrect, as the DNA end agrees better with TRBJ2-7. CDR1 is SNHLY and CDR2 is FYNNEI in the germline V gene. The CDR3 spans 14 residues.

In its sample, this clonotype was seen a few times. This chain joins TRBV25-1 and TRBJ2-7; the D gene is possibly TRBD1 (6 bases). Trimming shortened V by 2 bases and J by 6 bases, and 14 bases separated the two germline ends. CDR3 size: 14 residues. Germline assignment: CDR1 MGHDK and CDR2 SYGVNS. CDR3 sequence: CASSERGHGAEQYF. Written as DNA, the CDR3 is TGTGCCAGCAGTGAAAGGGGACATGGTGCCGAGCAGTACTTC.

This clonotype turned up a few times. This chain uses TRBV2 with TRBJ1-2; 7 nucleotides line up with TRBD1. The CDR3 loop spans 15 amino acids. V lost 4 bases, J lost 0 bases, and 5 bases stayed unmatched. Germline lookup yields CDR1 SNHLY and CDR2 FYNNEI. The CDR3 sequence: CASSAGTASNYGYTF. The CDR3, as DNA: TGTGCCAGCAGTGCGGGGACAGCTTCTAACTATGGCTACACCTTC.

This CDR3 is CSARDATRVGEQYF. The DNA for the CDR3 is TGCAGTGCTAGAGATGCGACCCGGGTAGGAGAGCAGTACTTC. The J gene is TRBJ2-7, the V gene TRBV20-1; D is unresolved. Germline lookup yields CDR1 DFQATT and CDR2 SNEGSKA (reference sequence). The CDR3 consists of 14 residues. V was pared by 0 bases and J by 7 bases, with 16 bases between.

The chain links TRBV28 to TRBJ2-7; 9 bases fit TRBD2. CDR1 is MDHEN, CDR2 SYDVKM, per germline. With V trimmed by 5 bases and J by 6 bases, 8 bases remained unmatched. The CDR3 contains 14 residues. CDR3 protein: CASSPPGLAVEQYF. The CDR3 coding sequence is TGTGCCAGCAGTCCACCGGGACTAGCAGTCGAGCAGTACTTC.

This clonotype has just a few counts. The chain carries TRBV20-1 and TRBJ2-5; no reliable D call. The V end lost 6 bases, the J end lost 2 bases, and 16 bases lay between the germline ends. There are 14 residues in the CDR3. The germline V gene encodes CDR1 DFQATT and CDR2 SNEGSKA (reference sequence). CDR3 sequence (DNA): TGCAGTGCCAGAACTCCGACCGCGCAAGAGACCCAGTACTTC. Amino acid sequence: CSARTPTAQETQYF.

A single count supports this clonotype. The chain is built from TRBV7-9 and TRBJ2-1; D is uncertain. The V and J ends lost 4 bases and 7 bases respectively, with 17 bases between them. Germline loops: CDR1 SEHNR, CDR2 FQNEAQ (reference sequence). This CDR3 contains 15 residues. CDR3 amino acids: CASSSWRYASNEQFF. DNA for the CDR3: TGTGCCAGCAGCTCCTGGCGCTATGCCTCGAATGAGCAGTTCTTC. The full variable domain, with the rest looked up from reference TRBV7-9 and TRBJ2-1, is DTGVSQNPRHKITKRGQNVTFRCDPISEHNRLYWYRQTLGQGPEFLTYFQNEAQLEKSRLLSDRFSAERPKGSFSTLEIQRTEQGDSAMYLCASSSWRYASNEQFFGPGTRLTVL.

The chain combines TRBV2 with TRBJ2-1; the match to TRBD2 covers 13 bases. Germline CDR1 and CDR2: SNHLY and FYNNEI. CDR3 size: 16 residues. V gave up 3 bases and J gave up 4 bases; unmatched junction bases: 3. This CDR3 is CASSDLGLAGYNEQFF. DNA of the CDR3: TGTGCCAGCAGTGACCTGGGACTAGCGGGATACAATGAGCAGTTCTTC. The variable domain in full, completed from reference TRBV2 and TRBJ2-1, reads EPEVTQTPSHQVTQMGQEVILRCVPISNHLYFYWYRQILGQKVEFLVSFYNNEISEKSEIFDDQFSVERPDGSNFTLKIRSTKLEDSAMYFCASSDLGLAGYNEQFFGPGTRLTVL.

The chain links TRBV7-9 to TRBJ2-7; D might be TRBD1 or TRBD2, each matching 6 bases. The CDR3 sequence is 13 residues long. V was shortened by 9 bases and J by 5 bases, with 17 bases between the two germline ends. CDR1 SEHNR and CDR2 FQNEAQ come from the germline V gene (reference sequence). CDR3 region: CASGGQNVHEQYF. CDR3 DNA: TGTGCCAGTGGGGGGCAGAATGTCCACGAGCAGTACTTC.

The chain recombines TRBV27 with TRBJ2-1, with 7 bases fitting TRBD2. Trimming removed 4 bases from V and 2 bases from J; junction bases left unmatched: 11. The CDR3 spans 17 residues. Germline CDR1 reads MNHEY; CDR2 reads SMNVEV (reference sequence). The CDR3 sequence: CASSSLLATVAYNEQFF. The DNA of the CDR3 is TGTGCCAGCAGTTCCTTACTAGCGACCGTCGCCTACAATGAGCAGTTCTTC.

The chain joins TRBV6-6 to TRBJ1-5; the D is unclear. Germline V gene data show CDR1 as MNHNY and CDR2 as SVGAGI (reference sequence). The CDR3 length is 17 residues. Trimming shortened V by 0 bases and J by 4 bases, and 16 bases separated the two germline ends. This chain's CDR3 is CASSYSLGRPDNQPQHF. The CDR3, as DNA: TGTGCCAGCAGTTACTCATTAGGACGACCAGATAATCAGCCCCAGCATTTT.

Comments on this clonotype: Relative to the germline gene, one junction end is altered; a read error may explain this. This sequence joins TRBV7-2 and TRBJ2-1; 11 bases agree with TRBD2. CDR3 size: 15 residues. CDR1 SGHTA and CDR2 FQGNSA come from the germline V gene. Written as DNA, the CDR3 is TGCGCCAGCAGCTTGGTTGGGACTAGCGGAAATGAGCAGTTCTTC. Amino acids: CASSLVGTSGNEQFF.

This sequence joins TRBV12-3 or TRBV12-4 and TRBJ2-7; D is unclear. The V end was cut by 3 bases, the J end by 6 bases, with 12 bases between. The CDR3 covers 13 residues. The CDR3 reads CASSFGPPPEQYF. The CDR3 DNA reads TGTGCCAGCAGTTTTGGCCCCCCACCCGAGCAGTACTTC.

The sample holds a few counts of this clonotype. This chain joins TRBV29-1 and TRBJ2-7; 7 bases agree with TRBD2. This CDR3 comprises 14 residues. Germline V CDR1 and CDR2: SQVTM, ANQGSEA. V lost 0 bases to trimming and J lost 2 bases; unmatched junction nucleotides: 4. CDR3 bases: TGCAGCGTTGAAGATCGGGGGGAAACCTACGAGCAGTACTTC. Its translation: CSVEDRGETYEQYF.

This clonotype was detected once. At one boundary the junction diverges from the germline segment, which might be a read error. The chain uses TRBV7-9 and TRBJ2-3, with D possibly being TRBD2 (6 bases). The CDR3 spans 16 residues. CDR1 is SEHNR, CDR2 FQNEAQ, per germline (reference sequence). CDR3 residues: CACSLGTLRGPDTQYF. CDR3 DNA sequence: TGTGCCTGCAGCCTCGGGACTCTACGAGGACCAGATACGCAGTATTTT.

This rearrangement joins TRBV12-5 to TRBJ1-1; 7 bases match TRBD1. This CDR3 has 15 amino acids. Per the germline V gene, CDR1 is LGHNT and CDR2 is FRNRAP. Trimming at V came to 0 bases and at J to 1 base, leaving 2 bases not matched to a gene. The CDR3 sequence is CASGLVGGENTEAFF. The CDR3 DNA sequence: TGTGCTAGTGGTTTGGTAGGGGGCGAGAACACTGAAGCTTTCTTT.

This chain joins TRBV12-3 or TRBV12-4 and TRBJ2-5; 12 bases are a match to TRBD1. V shed 6 bases, J shed 2 bases, and the junction held 16 bases outside the gene matches. The CDR3 loop spans 19 amino acids. The CDR3: CASSRSGTGGRGQQETQYF. The CDR3 DNA sequence: TGTGCCAGCAGCCGATCAGGGACAGGGGGCCGAGGGCAGCAAGAGACCCAGTACTTC.